The T cell receptor beta chain under discussion was sequenced for a study of OX40 agonist ivuxolimab in advanced cancers. At the level of the study: Prior therapy, whether anti-PD-1, anti-PD-L1 or anti-CTLA-4, was allowed, and more than 35% had some.

Generated by immunoSEQ multiplex PCR, the TCRdb table keeps only in-frame clones and is missing some. Here the sample spans roughly 61,000 clones, approximately 90% being singletons. Germline-derived CDR1 and CDR2 are SEHNR and FQNEAQ (reference sequence). The V gene lost 1 base and the J gene lost 0 bases, with 4 bases spanning the gap. This CDR3 spans 14 amino acids. The V gene is TRBV7-9, the J gene TRBJ1-3; D gene unclear. The sequence was obtained from an adult with an advanced solid tumor such as melanoma, head and neck, liver or kidney cancer. Here the sequenced sample was CD4+ or CD8+ T cells sorted from blood, taken in a trial of the OX40 agonist ivuxolimab. CDR3 coding DNA: TGTGCCAGCAGCTTAGTTGACTCTGGAAACACCATATATTTT. Amino acids: CASSLVDSGNTIYF.